These 25 T cell receptor beta chains came from one sample sequenced in a study of early T cells in non-severe SARS-CoV-2 infection. TCRdb passed the 5' RACE reads through MiXCR, listing each CDR3 protein once. The sample has 60,000 to 75,000 distinct CDR3 sequences; approximately 4.6% are singletons. Sequencing used whole blood, obtained at baseline. The receptors were sampled from an adult who was a healthcare worker with PCR-confirmed SARS-CoV-2 infection or an uninfected control (not recorded which). The donor label of this sample is uncertain.

This clonotype was picked up a small number of times. This chain uses TRBV2 with TRBJ2-1, with TRBD1 matching 8 bases. V was clipped by 6 bases and J by 1 base; unmatched bases: 8. Germline lookup yields CDR1 SNHLY and CDR2 FYNNEI. The CDR3 is made up of 16 amino acids. CDR3 region: CASSARGQVSYNEQFF. In DNA, the CDR3 is TGTGCCAGCAGCGCCAGGGGACAGGTATCCTACAATGAGCAGTTCTTC.

The sample holds many counts of this clonotype. The chain employs TRBV11-2 and TRBJ2-7; a possible D gene is TRBD1 (5 bases). Between the trimmed V and J ends, which lost 5 bases and 2 bases, there was a span of 7 bases. Per germline, CDR1 SGHAT and CDR2 FQNNGV. CDR3 size: 12 residues. The CDR3 sequence is CASSPGPYEQYF. CDR3 bases: TGTGCCAGCAGCCCAGGGCCCTACGAGCAGTACTTC.

The gene calls are TRBV10-1 and TRBJ1-2; 7 positions match TRBD1. The CDR3 contains 12 residues. CDR1 and CDR2 from the germline V gene are WNHNN and SYGVQD (reference sequence). The ends lost 4 bases at V and 8 bases at J; junction bases unmatched: 4. The CDR3 loop reads CASSGQGGGYTF. As DNA, the CDR3 is TGCGCCAGCAGTGGACAGGGCGGCGGCTACACCTTC.

Many counts were recorded for this clonotype. J is TRBJ1-5 and V is TRBV29-1; 9 nucleotides line up with TRBD1. The CDR3 consists of 14 residues. After removal of 6 bases from V and 6 bases from J, the junction contained 9 bases not matched to a gene. The germline gives CDR1 SQVTM, CDR2 ANQGSEA. CDR3 loop: CSVADRGVGQPQHF. As DNA, the CDR3 is TGCAGCGTGGCTGACAGGGGGGTAGGTCAGCCCCAGCATTTT.

This clonotype was seen ten or more times. At one end, the junction sequence differs from germline, possibly due to a read error. The chain carries TRBV2 and TRBJ2-1, with 8 bases that match TRBD2. The CDR3 length is 15 residues. CDR1 and CDR2 (germline): SNHLY, FYNNEI. The CDR3 here is CASSEGTRVLDEQFF. The CDR3 region has the DNA TGTGCCAGCAGCGAAGGGACTAGGGTCCTCGATGAGCAGTTCTTC.

This chain uses TRBV6-1 with TRBJ2-3; 10 bases are a match to TRBD1. The CDR3 is made up of 16 amino acids. In germline, CDR1 is MNHNS, CDR2 SASEGT. The V and J ends lost 3 bases and 5 bases, in that order; junction bases with no gene match: 8. The CDR3 DNA is TGTGCCAGCAGTGAGCCGGGGACAGGGGCCGGAGATACGCAGTATTTT. This codes for CASSEPGTGAGDTQYF.

About this clonotype itself: A much larger clone sits a single nucleotide away, making a read error possible. The chain joins TRBV18 to TRBJ2-7; no clear D. The CDR3 is 11 amino acids. Germline CDR1 KGHSH, CDR2 LQKENI. Here the CDR3 reads CPSSIGHEQYF. CDR3 DNA: TGTCCCAGCTCTATCGGCCACGAGCAGTACTTC.

The chain carries TRBV7-8 and TRBJ2-5, with TRBD1 as a possible D gene (6 bases). Germline V CDR1 and CDR2: SGHVS, FQNEAQ. The CDR3 spans 17 residues. V was pared by 5 bases and J by 1 base, with 20 bases between. The CDR3 is CASSPLGEQGTQETQYF. Here the CDR3 DNA reads TGTGCCAGCAGCCCCCTTGGCGAACAGGGCACCCAAGAGACCCAGTACTTC.

Many counts were recorded for this clonotype. The rearrangement joins TRBV13 to TRBJ2-7; D unresolved. The CDR3 sequence is 14 residues long. Looked up from germline, CDR1 is PRHDT and CDR2 is FYEKMQ (reference sequence). V lost 0 bases and J 4 bases, leaving 10 bases between the germline ends. CDR3 DNA sequence: TGTGCCAGCAGCTTAGGCACGGGCAGATACGAGCAGTACTTC. Amino acids: CASSLGTGRYEQYF.

This chain uses TRBV7-2 with TRBJ2-3; D assignment may be TRBD1 or TRBD2 (5 bases each). CDR3 length: 15 residues. V was cut by 8 bases and J by 2 bases, with 17 bases left in between. Germline V lookup: CDR1 SGHTA, CDR2 FQGNSA. CDR3 sequence (DNA): TGTGCCAGCTCTATCTTACGGGGCCTCACAGATACGCAGTATTTT. Its translation is CASSILRGLTDTQYF.

This clonotype was recorded many times. This sequence joins TRBV18 and TRBJ2-3; D gene ambiguous. CDR3 length: 15 residues. The germline V gene encodes CDR1 KGHSH and CDR2 LQKENI. The V gene lost 1 base and the J gene lost 2 bases, with 10 bases spanning the gap. CDR3 residues: CASSPREGPTDTQYF. The CDR3 DNA follows: TGTGCCAGCTCACCACGGGAAGGCCCCACAGATACGCAGTATTTT.

The gene calls are TRBV10-1 and TRBJ2-7; 8 bases fit TRBD1. The CDR3 totals 17 residues. The germline CDR1 and CDR2 sequences are WNHNN and SYGVQD (reference sequence). Trimming at V came to 6 bases and at J to 3 bases, leaving 16 bases not matched to a gene. For the CDR3, the DNA is TGCGCCAGCAGGGGACAGGCTTTTACCCAAAAACACTACGAGCAGTACTTC. Translation gives CASRGQAFTQKHYEQYF.

With regard to this clonotype: Compared with germline, one end of the junction differs, possibly owing to a read error. This chain links TRBV6-1 with TRBJ1-1; D gene ambiguous. The CDR3 sequence is 15 residues long. Germline V gene data show CDR1 as MNHNS and CDR2 as SASEGT. The CDR3 DNA sequence: TGTGCCAGCAGTGAACAACCCAGCGGAGACACTGAAGTTTTCTTT. This sequence encodes CASSEQPSGDTEVFF.

Remarks on this clonotype: A clone one base away is much larger, so this may be a read error. As the CDR3 is not closed by the conserved phenylalanine or tryptophan, this likely results from a read error. This chain joins TRBV11-2 and TRBJ2-5, with D perhaps TRBD1 or TRBD2 (6 bases each). Deletions cut 5 bases from V and 5 bases from J, with 12 bases between. From germline, CDR1 is SGHAT and CDR2 FQNNGV. The CDR3 totals 13 residues. CDR3 protein: CASSLTRGETQYS. The CDR3 bases are TGTGCCAGCAGCCTGACTAGGGGGGAGACCCAGTACTCC.

In its sample, this clonotype was seen many times. The chain recombines TRBV28 with TRBJ2-7, with 7 bases identical to TRBD2. The V gene's germline CDR1 is MDHEN and CDR2 SYDVKM. This CDR3 has 14 residues. J lost 4 bases, V lost 6 bases, and 9 bases had no gene match. CDR3 amino acids: CASRGSGALYEQYF. The CDR3 coding sequence is TGTGCCAGCAGGGGGAGCGGGGCGTTGTACGAGCAGTACTTC.

This clonotype was seen many times. This chain joins TRBV19 and TRBJ2-5; D uncertain. The germline V and J ends were trimmed by 1 base and 2 bases, with 8 bases remaining between them. Germline values: CDR1 LNHDA, CDR2 SQIVND (reference sequence). CDR3 length equals 14 residues. In DNA form, the CDR3 reads TGTGCCAGTAGTATAGCGGCAGATCAAGAGACCCAGTACTTC. Amino acids: CASSIAADQETQYF.

This clonotype was counted at least ten times. V and J are TRBV28 and TRBJ1-2; D not certain. V was cut by 3 bases and J by 8 bases, with 16 bases left in between. The CDR3 is made up of 14 amino acids. Germline V CDR1 and CDR2: MDHEN, SYDVKM. CDR3: CASSLTSDRFGYTF. CDR3 nucleotide sequence: TGTGCCAGCAGTTTGACATCGGATCGCTTCGGCTACACCTTC.

V is TRBV9 and J is TRBJ2-1; D gene uncertain. The germline V gene has CDR1 SGDLS and CDR2 YYNGEE. V was pared by 5 bases and J by 5 bases, with 17 bases between. This CDR3 contains 15 residues. As DNA, the CDR3 is TGTGCCAGCAGTCCTATAGTGGGTATCCACAATGAGCAGTTCTTC. Its protein product is CASSPIVGIHNEQFF.

In its sample, this clonotype was seen many times. This rearrangement joins TRBV29-1 to TRBJ2-1, with D tentatively TRBD1 (6 bases). V dropped 7 bases and J dropped 6 bases, with 25 bases sitting between them. CDR3 length: 16 amino acids. Germline CDR1 is SQVTM and CDR2 is ANQGSEA. CDR3 DNA: TGCAGCGCTGACCCCCCTACAGGGACCCTTCTCAATGAGCAGTTCTTC. Translated, it gives CSADPPTGTLLNEQFF.

This clonotype came up a few times. V gene TRBV3-1 combines with J gene TRBJ2-5, with unresolved D. In germline, CDR1 is LGHDT, CDR2 YNNKEL (reference sequence). With 1 base removed from V and 2 bases from J, the gap between germline ends came to 8 bases. The CDR3 totals 14 residues. The CDR3 spells CASSQVGNQETQYF. DNA for the CDR3: TGTGCCAGCAGCCAAGTTGGCAATCAAGAGACCCAGTACTTC.

This clonotype was observed a handful of times. This chain links TRBV19 with TRBJ1-5; 11 nucleotides line up with TRBD1. Losses at the gene ends were 5 bases for V and 3 bases for J; bases not matched to a gene: 6. Germline V gives CDR1 LNHDA, CDR2 SQIVND (reference sequence). The CDR3 is 16 amino acids. The CDR3 is CASSLEDRGLNQPQHF. CDR3 in DNA: TGTGCCAGTAGTCTGGAGGACAGGGGGCTCAATCAGCCCCAGCATTTT.

At least ten counts were recorded for this clonotype. This CDR3 reads CASRGVDITDTQYF. CDR3 nucleotide sequence: TGTGCCAGTAGGGGTGTCGACATCACAGATACGCAGTATTTT. This sequence joins TRBV19 and TRBJ2-3, with D hard to call. CDR1 is LNHDA and CDR2 is SQIVND in the germline V gene (reference sequence). There are 14 residues in the CDR3. V lost 6 bases and J lost 2, with 12 bases in between.

This clonotype was observed at least ten times. The V call is TRBV20-1, the J call TRBJ1-2; 7 bases are shared with TRBD1. The CDR3 runs to 13 residues. V trimming: 5 bases; J trimming: 4 bases; junction bases outside the gene matches: 7. Per germline, CDR1 DFQATT and CDR2 SNEGSKA (reference sequence). The CDR3 sequence: CSARDSLLYGYTF. The CDR3 DNA reads TGCAGTGCTCGGGACAGCCTACTCTATGGCTACACCTTC.

This clonotype was observed many times. This sequence joins TRBV5-4 and TRBJ2-2; no clear D gene. V was cut by 2 bases and J by 5 bases, with 13 bases left in between. CDR1 and CDR2 (germline): SGHNT, YYREEE (reference sequence). This CDR3 has 15 residues. Here the CDR3 reads CASSLSRGWTGELFF. The CDR3 DNA is TGTGCCAGCAGCTTATCACGTGGGTGGACCGGGGAGCTGTTTTTT.

This clonotype appeared a few times. The gene calls are TRBV11-3 and TRBJ2-2; D is uncertain. The CDR3 loop spans 15 amino acids. V was trimmed by 1 base and J by 2 bases, leaving 8 bases between them. Per germline, CDR1 SGHNT and CDR2 YENEEA. The CDR3 here is CASSLGQINTGELFF. Here the CDR3 DNA reads TGTGCCAGCAGCTTAGGGCAGATAAACACCGGGGAGCTGTTTTTT.